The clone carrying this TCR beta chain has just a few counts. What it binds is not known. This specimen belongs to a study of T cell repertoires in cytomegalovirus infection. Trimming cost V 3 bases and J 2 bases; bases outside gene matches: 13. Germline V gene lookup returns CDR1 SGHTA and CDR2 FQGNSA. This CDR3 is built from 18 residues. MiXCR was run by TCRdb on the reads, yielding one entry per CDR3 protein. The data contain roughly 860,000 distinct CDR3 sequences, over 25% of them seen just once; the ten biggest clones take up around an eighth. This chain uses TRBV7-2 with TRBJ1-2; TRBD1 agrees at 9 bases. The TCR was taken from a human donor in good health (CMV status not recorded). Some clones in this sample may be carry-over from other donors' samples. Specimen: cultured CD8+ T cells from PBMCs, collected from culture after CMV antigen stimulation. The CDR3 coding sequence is TGTGCCAGCAGCTTTAATCGGGACAGGGAATTTGTGAACTATGGCTACACCTTC. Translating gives CASSFNRDREFVNYGYTF.